The sequence of this T cell receptor (beta chain) was determined in a study of shared clonotypes between healthy human individuals (dated by TCRdb to about 2020). With respect to the entire study: The cohort included a few men and a couple of women between 18 and 49 years of age. Blood TCR repertoires of roughly five healthy adults were deeply sequenced to estimate repertoire size and the extent of clonotype sharing between individuals. Libraries were prepared and TCR repertoires were sequenced by different laboratories using diverse techniques, in order to increase sequencing depth and limit assay-specific biases. Between about 0.85 and 9.5 billion PBMCs per donor were obtained by leukapheresis.

The paper's findings and limits, for the study overall: Pairwise subsampling led to the expectation that sequencing depth would affect the degree of clonotype sharing among donors. The genetic and exposure-history diversity represented was limited by the small number of donors. Sampling was restricted to blood, and TCR repertoires in tissue are likely to differ from TCR repertoires in blood.

Healthy HIV-negative adults with no recently reported acute infections or vaccinations were included as donors. Every donor was a Caucasian adult residing in Nashville, Tennessee, USA. In the unsorted samples, approximately 85 million PBMCs were counted, and genomic DNA was extracted using the QIAamp DNA Blood Mini kit. Blood was obtained by leukapheresis, after which PBMCs were separated by Ficoll-Histopaque density gradient centrifugation and cryopreserved in liquid nitrogen vapor phase. For this clone: Which antigen it targets is not known. Per-nucleotide qualities are absent, and no much larger clonotype sits a single base away.

Unmatched junction bases come to 7, with V trimmed by 5 bases and J by 8 bases. From cysteine to phenylalanine, the CDR3 is 13 amino acids long. The entry retains the CDR3 DNA only, 39 bases that are in frame from base 1. CDR1 and CDR2 are read off the germline V gene (reference sequence) as SEHNR and FQNEAQ. TCR CDR3 regions were amplified from genomic DNA by multiplex PCR using the deep immunoSEQ assay. For each cell subset, the extracted genomic DNA was distributed evenly across all wells of several immunoSEQ 96-well plates, and each plate served as one replicate. Each replicate PCR for unsorted PBMC received approximately 0.3 ug genomic DNA, equal to tens of thousands of T cell genomes. Ten immunoSEQ deep assay plates were used to sequence unsorted PBMC genomic DNA. Purified libraries were measured with a Qubit 3.0 fluorometer, size-checked on a Bioanalyzer 2100, and measured again with the KAPA Library Quantification kit. Every immunoSEQ 96-well plate was sequenced on a dedicated single-read 150-cycle Illumina NextSeq 550 flow cell. In the paper's pipeline: Because the immunoSEQ output held only junctional sequences and lacked quality scores, the filtering could not match the filtering applied to full-length reads. To assign V/J genes and CDR3, sequences were annotated using PyIR, a Python wrapper for IgBLAST v1.9, with IMGT germline references. Reads were removed for weak V/J assignments (E-value above 1e-6), missing CDR3, stop codons, out-of-frame junctions, or ambiguous translated residues. V3J clonotypes were defined as sequences sharing the same inferred V gene, J gene, and CDR3 amino acid sequence. Percentage overlap between repertoires was computed as shared unique clonotypes divided by the size of the smaller repertoire. Three approaches were used to assess repertoire richness: RTK rarefaction, the Chao1 estimator, and Recon v2.1 estimates of unobserved clonotypes. In TCRdb, the immuneACCESS table is reduced to in-frame sequences with V and J assigned. These tables do not hold every clone; where another copy was compared, an unresolved V gene accounts for under half, and the others remain unexplained. D and trimming come from the DNA, and the V and J calls and clone size come from that table. The sample includes roughly 500,000 clones, with about 82% observed a single time. The ten largest clones add up to approximately 13% of the sample.

Source material: PBMCs. This clonotype was sampled from a woman aged 40 to 50 in good health. Some clones in this sample may be carry-over from other donors' samples. The rearranged segments are TRBV7-9 and TRBJ1-2, with 8 bases matching TRBD1. The DNA is as follows: TGTGCCAGCAGCCATTCAGGGGGCGGCGGCTACACCTTC. Translated, this gives CASSHSGGGGYTF. This CDR3, with the reference TRBV7-9 and TRBJ1-2 proteins standing in past its ends, gives the full variable domain DTGVSQNPRHKITKRGQNVTFRCDPISEHNRLYWYRQTLGQGPEFLTYFQNEAQLEKSRLLSDRFSAERPKGSFSTLEIQRTEQGDSAMYLCASSHSGGGGYTFGSGTRLTVV.